The next 21 T cell receptor beta chains were all read from a single sample in a study of Ad26.COV2.S vaccination and SARS-CoV-2 variants. Sample treatment: around 19 received Ad26.COV2.S at low or high dose, single or two shots; about 5 received placebo; per-sample allocation not given. Collection of the samples took place on day 63 after the first injection of vaccine or placebo. Here immunoSEQ multiplex PCR was the method, and the copy in TCRdb shows in-frame clones only, minus some. The table lists just over 350,000 clones, 85% of them singletons. Sequencing used peripheral blood, obtained in a trial of Ad26.COV2.S vaccine versus placebo. The receptors come from a person between 18 and 60 years old who received the Ad26.COV2.S COVID-19 vaccine or a placebo.

The rearrangement links TRBV4-1 to TRBJ2-7; 7 bases fit TRBD1. From germline, CDR1 is MGHRA and CDR2 YSYEKL. Losses at the gene ends were 0 bases for V and 2 bases for J; bases not matched to a gene: 13. CDR3 length equals 18 residues. CDR3 residues: CASSQDESPTGLPYEQYF. In DNA form, the CDR3 reads TGCGCCAGCAGCCAAGATGAATCCCCGACAGGGCTCCCCTACGAGCAGTACTTC.

The rearrangement joins TRBV24-1 to TRBJ2-2, with 7 bases that match TRBD1. Trimming took 8 bases from V and 6 from J; bases not matched to a gene: 8. The CDR3 has 14 amino acids. The germline V gene has CDR1 KGHDR and CDR2 SFDVKD. The CDR3 nucleotides are TGTGCCACCACCGGAACAGGGGTGGCCGGGGAGCTGTTTTTT. Encoded protein: CATTGTGVAGELFF.

The rearrangement uses TRBV24-1 and TRBJ2-7, with D perhaps TRBD2 (6 bases). The V end was cut by 2 bases, the J end by 7 bases, with 14 bases between. Per the germline V gene, CDR1 is KGHDR and CDR2 is SFDVKD. The CDR3 has 14 residues. CDR3 nucleotides: TGTGCCACCAGTGATTCAGGGTCCAGCGGGGAGCAGTACTTC. Its translation: CATSDSGSSGEQYF.

The chain uses TRBV12-3 or TRBV12-4 and TRBJ2-7; the match to TRBD1 covers 7 bases. After removal of 2 bases from V and 6 bases from J, the junction contained 4 bases not matched to a gene. The CDR3 length is 13 residues. CDR3 in amino acids: CASSLRDRAEQYF. CDR3 in DNA: TGTGCCAGCAGTTTACGTGACAGGGCCGAGCAGTACTTC.

This clone was observed many times. This chain connects TRBV4-2 to TRBJ2-5, with 8 positions matching TRBD2. V dropped 0 bases and J dropped 2; count of bases not matched to a gene: 8. The CDR3 is made up of 17 amino acids. Germline assignment: CDR1 LGHNA and CDR2 YNFKEQ. The DNA for the CDR3 is TGTGCCAGCAGCCAAGAACTCAACGGGGGGGCACAAGAGACCCAGTACTTC. It yields the protein CASSQELNGGAQETQYF.

The chain carries TRBV6-2 or TRBV6-3 and TRBJ2-1; the D is unclear. Germline CDR1 is MNHEY and CDR2 is SVGEGT. The CDR3 length is 13 residues. V was shortened by 0 bases and J by 9 bases, with 9 bases between the two germline ends. This CDR3 reads CASSYSETTEQFF. The DNA of the CDR3 is TGTGCCAGCAGTTACTCAGAAACTACTGAGCAGTTCTTC.

This chain connects TRBV2 to TRBJ1-5; possibly TRBD1 for D (6 bases). Germline V gene data show CDR1 as SNHLY and CDR2 as FYNNEI. There are 16 residues in the CDR3. Between the trimmed V and J ends, which lost 3 bases and 2 bases, there was a span of 14 bases. The CDR3 nucleotides are TGTGCCAGCAGTGAGCAGTGGGGGCAAGGCAATCAGCCCCAGCATTTT. The encoded protein is CASSEQWGQGNQPQHF. Together with reference TRBV2 and TRBJ1-5, the CDR3 gives the full variable domain: EPEVTQTPSHQVTQMGQEVILRCVPISNHLYFYWYRQILGQKVEFLVSFYNNEISEKSEIFDDQFSVERPDGSNFTLKIRSTKLEDSAMYFCASSEQWGQGNQPQHFGDGTRLSIL.

The chain carries TRBV5-6 and TRBJ2-3; D uncertain. Trimming stripped 0 bases from V and 7 bases from J, with 12 bases between. The CDR3 covers 14 residues. Per germline, CDR1 SGHDT and CDR2 YYEEEE. The CDR3 nucleotides are TGTGCCAGCAGCTTGGAAATTGGACGGAATACGCAGTATTTT. Amino acids: CASSLEIGRNTQYF.

The rearrangement links TRBV5-6 to TRBJ1-5; D is possibly TRBD1 (5 bases). Germline CDR1 SGHDT, CDR2 YYEEEE. V was trimmed by 0 bases and J by 7 bases, leaving 11 bases between them. The CDR3 sequence is 14 residues long. This CDR3 reads CASSLAGVGQPQHF. CDR3 coding DNA: TGTGCCAGCAGCTTGGCGGGGGTCGGACAGCCCCAGCATTTT. Complete variable domain (other parts from reference TRBV5-6 and TRBJ1-5): DAGVTQSPTHLIKTRGQQVTLRCSPKSGHDTVSWYQQALGQGPQFIFQYYEEEERQRGNFPDRFSGHQFPNYSSELNVNALLLGDSALYLCASSLAGVGQPQHFGDGTRLSIL.

The chain has TRBV15 and TRBJ1-1; D gene uncertain. The CDR3 spans 14 residues. CDR1 is LNHNV and CDR2 is YYDKDF in the germline V gene (reference sequence). Trimming left V 1 base short and J 4 bases short, with 10 bases between. The CDR3 DNA reads TGTGCCACCAGCAGAGGTAGGGTTCCCACTGAAGCTTTCTTT. Translation gives CATSRGRVPTEAFF.

In its sample, this clone was seen once. The rearrangement links TRBV6-2 or TRBV6-3 to TRBJ2-5; D not certain. Trimming shortened V by 7 bases and J by 5 bases, and 17 bases separated the two germline ends. CDR1 MNHEY and CDR2 SVGEGT come from the germline V gene. The CDR3 is 14 amino acids. The chain's CDR3 is CASNPTLSVETQYF. CDR3 in DNA: TGTGCCAGCAACCCTACCCTCTCGGTGGAGACCCAGTACTTC.

V usage is TRBV7-9 and J usage is TRBJ2-7; tentatively, D is TRBD2 (6 bases). The V end was cut by 7 bases, the J end by 3 bases, with 10 bases between. Per germline, CDR1 SEHNR and CDR2 FQNEAQ (reference sequence). This CDR3 spans 12 amino acids. CDR3 DNA sequence: TGTGCCAGCAACTCCGGGAGCTACGAGCAGTACTTC. Its protein is CASNSGSYEQYF.

The V gene is TRBV18, the J gene TRBJ2-2; TRBD2 agrees at 7 bases. Germline CDR1 is KGHSH and CDR2 is LQKENI. V shed 4 bases, J shed 0 bases, and the junction held 8 bases outside the gene matches. The CDR3 runs to 17 residues. For the CDR3, the DNA is TGTGCCAGCTCACGGATAAGCGGGATATCGAACACCGGGGAGCTGTTTTTT. It yields the protein CASSRISGISNTGELFF. The complete variable domain, with remaining parts taken from reference TRBV18 and TRBJ2-2, reads NAGVMQNPRHLVRRRGQEARLRCSPMKGHSHVYWYRQLPEEGLKFMVYLQKENIIDESGMPKERFSAEFPKEGPSILRIQQVVRGDSAAYFCASSRISGISNTGELFFGEGSRLTVL.

J is TRBJ1-3 and V is TRBV27; D is unclear. Germline V gene data show CDR1 as MNHEY and CDR2 as SMNVEV (reference sequence). The CDR3 length is 14 residues. The V end lost 5 bases, the J end lost 2 bases, and 10 bases lay between the germline ends. In nucleotides, the CDR3 is TGTGCCAGCAGTCCCAGGAAACCTGGAAACACCATATATTTT. It yields the protein CASSPRKPGNTIYF.

For this clone: Other DNA sequences within the sample encode an identical CDR3. The genes are TRBV9 and TRBJ2-1; 8 nucleotides agree with TRBD2. The length of the CDR3 is 16 residues. The trim removed 1 base at V and 0 bases at J, leaving 3 bases unmatched. Germline V gives CDR1 SGDLS, CDR2 YYNGEE. DNA for the CDR3: TGTGCCAGCAGCGTACTGAGCGGGAGCTCCTACAATGAGCAGTTCTTC. Protein product: CASSVLSGSSYNEQFF.

The chain joins TRBV4-1 to TRBJ2-7; possibly TRBD2 for D (7 bases). This CDR3 spans 14 amino acids. Germline V gene lookup returns CDR1 MGHRA and CDR2 YSYEKL. Trimming cost V 4 bases and J 6 bases, with 16 bases left between them. CDR3 sequence (DNA): TGCGCCAGCAGCCCACAGAGGGGAGGGGGCGAGCAGTACTTC. Translating gives CASSPQRGGGEQYF.

Ten or more counts support this clone. The chain has TRBV7-9 and TRBJ2-7; D is perhaps TRBD1 (6 bases). CDR3 length equals 14 residues. Germline lookup yields CDR1 SEHNR and CDR2 FQNEAQ (reference sequence). V lost 1 base and J 2 bases, leaving 9 bases between the germline ends. CDR3 residues: CASSLGRQAYEQYF. The DNA for the CDR3 is TGTGCCAGCAGCTTAGGTCGACAGGCCTACGAGCAGTACTTC.

The V call is TRBV19, the J call TRBJ2-7; D gene ambiguous. The CDR3 loop spans 13 amino acids. Germline CDR1 is LNHDA and CDR2 is SQIVND (reference sequence). V was clipped by 0 bases and J by 2 bases, with 5 bases between them. CDR3 DNA sequence: TGTGCCAGTAGTATAGACAAAGCCTACGAGCAGTACTTC. Translating it yields CASSIDKAYEQYF.

The chain uses TRBV24-1 and TRBJ2-1; TRBD1 agrees at 9 bases. CDR1 and CDR2 from the germline V gene are KGHDR and SFDVKD. This CDR3 has 13 amino acids. V dropped 4 bases and J dropped 9; count of bases not matched to a gene: 3. The CDR3 sequence is CATSDHRGPEQFF. As DNA, the CDR3 is TGTGCCACCAGTGACCACAGGGGGCCTGAGCAGTTCTTC.

The genes are TRBV7-2 and TRBJ1-5, with no clear D. V lost 1 base and J 4 bases, leaving 5 bases between the germline ends. CDR3 length equals 13 residues. CDR1 is SGHTA and CDR2 is FQGNSA in the germline V gene. The CDR3 DNA sequence: TGTGCCAGCAGCTTAGACATAAATCAGCCCCAGCATTTT. This encodes CASSLDINQPQHF.

The chain has TRBV15 and TRBJ1-2; no reliable D call. Per the germline V gene, CDR1 is LNHNV and CDR2 is YYDKDF (reference sequence). Trimming left V 8 bases short and J 4 bases short, with 17 bases between. CDR3 length: 14 amino acids. The CDR3 loop is CATREGGRVYGYTF. The DNA of the CDR3 is TGTGCCACCCGAGAGGGAGGGCGGGTCTATGGCTACACCTTC.